These 10 T cell receptor beta chains came from one sample sequenced in a study of naive CD8 T cells in extremely preterm neonates. Profiling relied on immunoSEQ multiplex PCR, and the TCRdb table lists in-frame clones only, not all of them. The sample shows around 4,900 clones, almost 99% of them seen only once. The sequencing sample was made of naive CD8+ T cells from blood. Receptors were obtained from a human donor in good health.

The chain joins TRBV4-1 to TRBJ2-6; D is unclear. This CDR3 is built from 18 residues. Looked up from germline, CDR1 is MGHRA and CDR2 is YSYEKL. With 1 base removed from V and 0 bases from J, the gap between germline ends came to 13 bases. CDR3 DNA sequence: TGCGCCAGCAGCCAAGCTTCGTTGGCAGGCTCTGGGGCCAACGTCCTGACTTTC. Translated, it gives CASSQASLAGSGANVLTF.

The chain carries TRBV18 and TRBJ2-5, with 7 bases lining up with TRBD1. V shed 0 bases, J shed 0 bases, and the junction held 1 base outside the gene matches. The germline gives CDR1 KGHSH, CDR2 LQKENI. The length of the CDR3 is 15 residues. The chain's CDR3 is CASSPPDRHQETQYF. CDR3 sequence (DNA): TGTGCCAGCTCACCACCGGACAGGCACCAAGAGACCCAGTACTTC.

The chain combines TRBV10-3 with TRBJ2-1, with 9 nucleotides matching TRBD2. V lost 6 bases, J lost 8 bases, and 11 bases stayed unmatched. The CDR3 consists of 15 residues. Germline V gene lookup returns CDR1 ENHRY and CDR2 SYGVKD. CDR3 residues: CAISEVGGLAHEQFF. For the CDR3, the DNA is TGTGCCATCAGCGAAGTGGGGGGACTAGCCCATGAGCAGTTCTTC.

The gene calls are TRBV7-9 and TRBJ1-2, with TRBD1 identical over 8 bases. The CDR3 totals 13 residues. Germline V lookup: CDR1 SEHNR, CDR2 FQNEAQ (reference sequence). The V gene end was trimmed by 10 bases and the J gene end by 3 bases; junction bases not matched to a gene: 7. CDR3 in amino acids: CAKEDRDDYGYTF. CDR3 coding DNA: TGTGCCAAAGAGGACAGGGATGACTATGGCTACACCTTC.

CDR3 protein: CASSLLAGSSYNEQFF. The CDR3, as DNA: TGTGCCAGCAGCCTGCTAGCGGGGAGCTCCTACAATGAGCAGTTCTTC. The V and J genes are TRBV7-6 and TRBJ2-1, with TRBD2 matching over 9 bases. Germline values: CDR1 SGHVS, CDR2 FNYEAQ. The CDR3 loop spans 16 amino acids. V lost 5 bases to trimming and J lost 0 bases; unmatched junction nucleotides: 5.

The chain couples TRBV14 to TRBJ2-5; the match to TRBD2 covers 11 bases. This CDR3 has 15 residues. V lost 4 bases to trimming and J lost 3 bases; unmatched junction nucleotides: 4. Per germline, CDR1 SGHDN and CDR2 FVKESK. CDR3: CASSLAGGREETQYF. DNA for the CDR3: TGTGCCAGCAGCCTAGCGGGAGGGCGGGAAGAGACCCAGTACTTC.

The J gene is TRBJ2-2, the V gene TRBV9; 8 bases are shared with TRBD1. This CDR3 has 17 amino acids. The germline gives CDR1 SGDLS, CDR2 YYNGEE. V gave up 3 bases and J gave up 3 bases; unmatched junction bases: 10. CDR3 amino acids: CASSGSLDRVDTGELFF. DNA for the CDR3: TGTGCCAGCAGCGGAAGCTTGGACAGGGTGGACACCGGGGAGCTGTTTTTT.

The chain is built from TRBV5-8 and TRBJ2-7, with TRBD1 matching over 9 bases. This CDR3 region has 14 residues. V lost 4 bases, J lost 2 bases, and 4 bases stayed unmatched. Germline V lookup: CDR1 SGHTS, CDR2 YDEGEE. The CDR3 DNA reads as TGTGCCAGCAGCCCGGACAGGGGAACCTACGAGCAGTACTTC. Translation gives CASSPDRGTYEQYF.

Details on this clone: Compared with germline, one end of the junction differs, possibly owing to a read error. V gene TRBV7-9 combines with J gene TRBJ2-2; TRBD2 might be the D (5 bases). Germline V gene data show CDR1 as SEHNR and CDR2 as FQNEAQ (reference sequence). The CDR3 loop spans 14 amino acids. DNA of the CDR3: TGTGGCAGCAGCCCAGGAGCGGTCACCGGGGAGCTGTTTTTT. It yields the protein CGSSPGAVTGELFF. Complete variable domain (other parts from reference TRBV7-9 and TRBJ2-2): DTGVSQNPRHKITKRGQNVTFRCDPISEHNRLYWYRQTLGQGPEFLTYFQNEAQLEKSRLLSDRFSAERPKGSFSTLEIQRTEQGDSAMYLCGSSPGAVTGELFFGEGSRLTVL.

The chain combines TRBV7-9 with TRBJ2-2; 10 positions agree with TRBD1. The CDR3 length is 18 residues. The V gene's germline CDR1 is SEHNR and CDR2 FQNEAQ (reference sequence). Unmatched junction bases numbered 9, after V lost 1 base and J lost 4 bases. This CDR3 is CASSLVAWTGGVTGELFF. For the CDR3, the DNA is TGTGCCAGCAGCTTAGTAGCTTGGACAGGGGGTGTCACCGGGGAGCTGTTTTTT.